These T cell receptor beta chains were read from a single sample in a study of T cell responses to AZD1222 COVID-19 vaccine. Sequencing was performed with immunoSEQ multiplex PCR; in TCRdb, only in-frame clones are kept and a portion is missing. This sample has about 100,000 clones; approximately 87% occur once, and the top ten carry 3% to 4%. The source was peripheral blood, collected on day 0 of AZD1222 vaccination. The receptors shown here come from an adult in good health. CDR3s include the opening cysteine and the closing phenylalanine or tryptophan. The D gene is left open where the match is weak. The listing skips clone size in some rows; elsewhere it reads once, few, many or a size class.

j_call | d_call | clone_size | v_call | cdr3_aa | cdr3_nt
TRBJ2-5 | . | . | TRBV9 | CASSVGGEKGETQYF | TGTGCCAGCAGCGTAGGAGGGGAAAAGGGAGAGACCCAGTACTTC
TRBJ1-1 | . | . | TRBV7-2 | CASSLGRETWAFF | TGTGCCAGCAGCTTAGGCCGTGAAACTTGGGCTTTCTTT
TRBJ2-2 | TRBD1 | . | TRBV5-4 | CASSPTGGKGELFF | TGTGCCAGCAGCCCGACAGGGGGTAAGGGGGAGCTGTTTTTT
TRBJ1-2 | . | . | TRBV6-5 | CASRPSGSNYGYTF | TGTGCCAGCAGACCGTCGGGTTCTAACTATGGCTACACCTTC
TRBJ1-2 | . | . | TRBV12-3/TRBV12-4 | CASSLRTNYGYTF | TGTGCCAGCAGTTTACGGACTAACTATGGCTACACCTTC
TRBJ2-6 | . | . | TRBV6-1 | CASSERDPRGSGANVLTF | TGTGCCAGCAGTGAACGGGACCCCCGGGGCTCTGGGGCCAACGTCCTGACTTTC
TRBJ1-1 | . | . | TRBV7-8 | CASSLVAGTEAFF | TGTGCCAGCAGCTTAGTGGCGGGCACTGAAGCTTTCTTT
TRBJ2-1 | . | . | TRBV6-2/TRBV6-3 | CASTPNRWSSYNEQFF | TGTGCCAGCACCCCAAATCGTTGGAGCTCCTACAATGAGCAGTTCTTC
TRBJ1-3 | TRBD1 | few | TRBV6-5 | CASSTTGGGGNTIYF | TGTGCCAGCAGTACGACAGGGGGCGGTGGAAACACCATATATTTT
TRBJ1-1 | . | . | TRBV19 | CASSVFGNTEAFF | TGTGCCAGTAGTGTATTTGGGAACACTGAAGCTTTCTTT
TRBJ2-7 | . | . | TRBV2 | CASSDWGIPYEQYF | TGTGCCAGCAGTGATTGGGGTATCCCCTACGAGCAGTACTTC
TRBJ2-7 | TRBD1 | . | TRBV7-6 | CASSTTGTGAVEQYF | TGTGCCAGCAGCACCACGGGGACAGGGGCTGTCGAGCAGTACTTC
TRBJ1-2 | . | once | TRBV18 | CASSPRTAPNYGYTF | TGTGCCAGCTCACCACGGACGGCTCCCAACTATGGCTACACCTTC
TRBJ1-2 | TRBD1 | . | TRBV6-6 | CASSDRQGVTGYTF | TGTGCCAGCAGTGACCGACAGGGAGTCACTGGCTACACCTTC
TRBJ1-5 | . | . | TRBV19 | CASSINAGQIGDQPQHF | TGTGCCAGTAGTATCAATGCGGGGCAAATTGGCGATCAGCCCCAGCATTTT
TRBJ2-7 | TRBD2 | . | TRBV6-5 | CASSYGRLAGYEQYF | TGTGCCAGCAGTTACGGGAGACTAGCGGGCTACGAGCAGTACTTC
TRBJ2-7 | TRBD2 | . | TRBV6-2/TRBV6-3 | CASSYPSGVYEQYF | TGTGCCAGCAGTTACCCTAGCGGGGTCTACGAGCAGTACTTC
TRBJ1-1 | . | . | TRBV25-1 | CASSPFDGLKYTEAFF | TGTGCCAGCAGTCCATTCGACGGGTTAAAGTACACTGAAGCTTTCTTT
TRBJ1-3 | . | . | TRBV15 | CATSRTWTFSSGNTIYF | TGTGCCACCAGCAGAACCTGGACCTTTTCCTCTGGAAACACCATATATTTT
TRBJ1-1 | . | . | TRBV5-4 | CASSLGTGIGGRAEAFF | TGTGCCAGCAGCTTGGGGACTGGAATCGGGGGAAGGGCTGAAGCTTTCTTT
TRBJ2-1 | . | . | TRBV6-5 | CASSSSLGDYNEQFF | TGTGCCAGCAGTTCGTCGCTGGGAGACTACAATGAGCAGTTCTTC
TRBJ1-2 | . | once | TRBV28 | CASSIAATGGYGYTF | TGTGCCAGCAGTATAGCCGCGACGGGGGGCTATGGCTACACCTTC
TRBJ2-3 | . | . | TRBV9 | CASSVDGRGHTDTQYF | TGTGCCAGCAGCGTAGATGGCAGGGGACACACAGATACGCAGTATTTT
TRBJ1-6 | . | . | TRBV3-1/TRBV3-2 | CASSVGDRSPLHF | TGTGCCAGCAGCGTCGGAGATCGGTCACCCCTCCACTTT
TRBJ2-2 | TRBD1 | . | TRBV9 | CASSVEGQGLTGELFF | TGTGCCAGCAGCGTGGAGGGACAGGGGCTCACCGGGGAGCTGTTTTTT
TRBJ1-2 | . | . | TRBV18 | CASSPRETATGYTF | TGTGCCAGCTCACCACGAGAGACAGCGACTGGCTACACCTTC
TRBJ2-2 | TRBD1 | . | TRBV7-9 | CASSPGTGLTGELFF | TGTGCCAGCAGCCCCGGGACAGGATTAACCGGGGAGCTGTTTTTT
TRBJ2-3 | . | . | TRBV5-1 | CASRGRGGPSADTQYF | TGCGCCAGCAGAGGTAGGGGGGGCCCTTCCGCAGATACGCAGTATTTT
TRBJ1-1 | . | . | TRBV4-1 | CASSQGERGRGTEAFF | TGCGCCAGCAGCCAAGGGGAAAGGGGGAGGGGGACTGAAGCTTTCTTT
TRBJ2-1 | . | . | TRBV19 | CASSPTPSTGYNEQFF | TGTGCCAGTAGTCCCACCCCGTCTACAGGGTACAATGAGCAGTTCTTC
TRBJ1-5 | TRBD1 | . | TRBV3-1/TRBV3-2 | CASSQERPTDRGRIGQPQHF | TGTGCCAGCAGCCAAGAGCGCCCCACTGACAGGGGGCGCATTGGTCAGCCCCAGCATTTT
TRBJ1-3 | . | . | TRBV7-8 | CASSGTSSGNTIYF | TGTGCCAGCAGCGGGACAAGCTCTGGAAACACCATATATTTT
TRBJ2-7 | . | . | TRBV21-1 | CASSKGGRQGNSYEQYF | TGTGCCAGCAGCAAGGGCGGGAGACAGGGTAATTCCTACGAGCAGTACTTC
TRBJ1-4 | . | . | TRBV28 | CASSLAGVDEKLFF | TGTGCCAGCAGTCTGGCGGGGGTAGATGAAAAACTGTTTTTT
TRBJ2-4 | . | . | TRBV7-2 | CASSTDRGSGNIQYF | TGTGCCAGCAGCACAGACAGAGGGTCTGGAAACATTCAGTACTTC
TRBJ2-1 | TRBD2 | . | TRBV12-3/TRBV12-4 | CASSFRGGGEEFF | TGTGCCAGCAGTTTTCGCGGGGGGGGAGAAGAGTTCTTC
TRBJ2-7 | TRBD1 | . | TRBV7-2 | CASSLELGTGTYEQYF | TGTGCCAGCAGCTTAGAGCTCGGGACAGGAACCTACGAGCAGTACTTC
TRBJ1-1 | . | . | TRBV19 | CASSVGTEAFF | TGTGCCAGTTCAGTGGGCACTGAAGCTTTCTTT
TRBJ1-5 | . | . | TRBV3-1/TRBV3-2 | CASSRAGNQPQHF | TGTGCCAGCAGCCGGGCCGGCAATCAGCCCCAGCATTTT
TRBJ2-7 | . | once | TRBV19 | CASRDRYYEQYF | TGTGCCAGTAGGGACAGATATTACGAGCAGTACTTC
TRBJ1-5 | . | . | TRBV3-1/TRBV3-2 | CASSQVNGVGQPQHF | TGTGCCAGCAGCCAAGTAAATGGTGTCGGTCAGCCCCAGCATTTT
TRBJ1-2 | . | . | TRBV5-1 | CASSLGGNYGYTF | TGCGCCAGCAGCTTGGGGGGTAACTATGGCTACACCTTC
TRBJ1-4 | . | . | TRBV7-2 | CASSGRYGGVGEKLFF | TGTGCCAGCAGCGGGCGGTATGGGGGGGTTGGAGAAAAACTGTTTTTT
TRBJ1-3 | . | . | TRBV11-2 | CASSLARGDIGNTIYF | TGTGCCAGCAGCCTCGCAAGAGGGGATATAGGAAACACCATATATTTT
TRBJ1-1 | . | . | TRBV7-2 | CASSLEARGNTEAFF | TGTGCCAGCAGCTTAGAGGCCAGGGGGAACACTGAAGCTTTCTTT
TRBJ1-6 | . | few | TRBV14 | CASSQGTANSPLHF | TGTGCCAGCAGCCAGGGGACCGCGAATTCACCCCTCCACTTT
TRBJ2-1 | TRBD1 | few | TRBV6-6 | CASSYSPGQGFGEQFF | TGTGCCAGCAGTTACTCTCCGGGACAGGGATTCGGTGAGCAGTTCTTC
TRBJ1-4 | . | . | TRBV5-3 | CARSLEDETNEKLFF | TGTGCCAGAAGCTTGGAGGACGAAACTAATGAAAAACTGTTTTTT
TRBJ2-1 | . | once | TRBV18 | CASSTNTGKGGIGEQFF | TGTGCCAGCTCGACCAATACAGGGAAGGGTGGAATCGGTGAGCAGTTCTTC